Detailed here is one TCR beta chain. Its antigen remains unknown. This entry belongs to a study of a mutant IDH1 vaccine in newly diagnosed glioma. The CDR3 is made up of 15 amino acids. From germline, CDR1 is SGDLS and CDR2 YYNGEE. Deletions cut 0 bases from V and 0 bases from J, with 7 bases between. As for time point: week 11, during vaccination. Doses consisted of 300 ug of mutant IDH1 20-mer peptide each, paired with topical imiquimod. Libraries were prepared by immunoSEQ multiplex PCR; TCRdb keeps only in-frame clonotypes and omits some of them. The data contain 45,000 to 65,000 clones, around nine tenths of them singletons.

Sample: PBMCs, taken from a glioma patient whose treatment included an IDH1 peptide vaccine. The chain joins TRBV9 to TRBJ1-3; D not resolved. The receptor was derived from a man in his fifties or sixties with glioma. The CDR3 loop is CASSVAGLSGNTIYF. The CDR3 DNA reads TGTGCCAGCAGCGTAGCTGGCCTCTCTGGAAACACCATATATTTT.